This T cell receptor beta chain appears in the sequencing data of a study of cytomegalovirus exposure and HLA in healthy donors. The sample holds a few counts of this clone. Vbeta (60) and Jbeta (13) primers were used in the PCR. Clones were read by immunoSEQ multiplex PCR, and TCRdb kept only the in-frame ones, dropping some. The table records about 50,000 clones, roughly 80% of them present only once. Trimming cost V 3 bases and J 1 base, with 14 bases left between them. Germline lookup yields CDR1 SGDLS and CDR2 YYNGEE. The CDR3 is 17 residues long. V usage is TRBV9 and J usage is TRBJ2-6; a possible D gene is TRBD1 (5 bases). Material: PBMCs. The source is a man aged 30 to 39 in good health and CMV-seronegative. The CDR3 sequence is CASSAAGFSSGANVLTF. CDR3 DNA: TGTGCCAGCAGCGCGGCAGGGTTTAGTTCTGGGGCCAACGTCCTGACTTTC.